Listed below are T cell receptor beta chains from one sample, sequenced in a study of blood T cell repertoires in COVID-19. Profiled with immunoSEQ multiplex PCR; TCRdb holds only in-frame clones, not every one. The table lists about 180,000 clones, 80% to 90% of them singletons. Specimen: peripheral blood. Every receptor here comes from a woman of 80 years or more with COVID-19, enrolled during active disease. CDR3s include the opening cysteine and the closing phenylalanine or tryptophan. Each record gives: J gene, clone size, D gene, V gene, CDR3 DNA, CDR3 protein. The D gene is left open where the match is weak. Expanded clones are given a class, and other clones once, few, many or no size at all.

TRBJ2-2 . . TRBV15 TGTGCCACCAGCACCGATATCACGGGGAACACCGGGGAGCTGTTTTTT CATSTDITGNTGELFF
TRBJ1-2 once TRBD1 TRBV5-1 TGCGCCAGCAGCTCTGGGACAGGGGATGGCTACACCTTC CASSSGTGDGYTF
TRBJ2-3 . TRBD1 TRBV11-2 TGTGCCAGCAGCTTTAGGGGGACAGGGCGATACACAGATACGCAGTATTTT CASSFRGTGRYTDTQYF
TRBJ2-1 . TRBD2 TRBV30 TGTGCCTGGAGGCCGGGGGGGCCGACCCAGTTCTTC CAWRPGGPTQFF
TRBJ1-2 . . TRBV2 TGTGCCAGCAGTGAAAGGCGCGGGAACTATGGCTACACCTTC CASSERRGNYGYTF
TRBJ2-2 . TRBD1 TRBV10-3 TGTGCCATCAGTGCGCGGACAGGGACCAACACCGGGGAGCTGTTTTTT CAISARTGTNTGELFF
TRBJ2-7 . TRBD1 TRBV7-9 TGTGCCAGCAGCTCGGGACAGGGATCCTACGAGCAGTACTTC CASSSGQGSYEQYF
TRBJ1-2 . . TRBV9 TGTGCCAGCAGCGTAGGAGCAGGGAACTATGGCTACACCTTC CASSVGAGNYGYTF
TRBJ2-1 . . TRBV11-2 TGTGCCAGCAGCTTAGCGGGAGATTCCTACAATGAGCAGTTCTTC CASSLAGDSYNEQFF
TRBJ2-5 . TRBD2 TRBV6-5 TGTGCCAGCAGTTCTTGGACTAGCGGGAGGGGGGAGACCCAGTACTTC CASSSWTSGRGETQYF
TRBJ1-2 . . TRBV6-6 TGTGCCAGCAGTTACTCGGGAAAGGGTACAGGTGGCTACACCTTC CASSYSGKGTGGYTF
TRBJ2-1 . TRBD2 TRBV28 TGTGCCAGCAGTGCAGCGGGAGGCTCCTACAATGAGCAGTTCTTC CASSAAGGSYNEQFF
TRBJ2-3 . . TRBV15 TGTGCCACCAGCAGAGTAGCAGGGGCAGATACGCAGTATTTT CATSRVAGADTQYF
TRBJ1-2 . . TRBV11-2 TGTGCCAGCAGCCTCTCGCACAGGGAAGGTGGCTACACCTTC CASSLSHREGGYTF
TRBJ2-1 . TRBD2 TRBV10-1 TGCGCCAGCAGTCCTAGCGGGAGGCTCGACAATGAGCAGTTCTTC CASSPSGRLDNEQFF
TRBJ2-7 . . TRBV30 TGTGCCTTCTGCAGGGGGGTCCTCTACTACGAGCAGTACTTC CAFCRGVLYYEQYF
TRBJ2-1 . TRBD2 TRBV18 TGTGCCAGCTCAGATTATTTGGGACTAGCGGACAACAATGAGCAGTTCTTC CASSDYLGLADNNEQFF
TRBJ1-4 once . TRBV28 TGTGCCAGCAGTTATTCGGGTCGAGGTAATGAAAAACTGTTTTTT CASSYSGRGNEKLFF
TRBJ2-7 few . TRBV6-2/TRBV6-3 TGTGCCAGCAGTTACTCGAAACGGGAGTACTTC CASSYSKREYF
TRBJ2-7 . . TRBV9 TGTGCCAGCAGCGTAGAGGACACGGGCGAGCAGTACTTC CASSVEDTGEQYF
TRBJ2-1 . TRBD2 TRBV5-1 TGCGCCAGCAGCGCGTTACTAGCGGGAGGAGGCAATGAGCAGTTCTTC CASSALLAGGGNEQFF
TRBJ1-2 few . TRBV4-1 TGCGCCAGCAGCCAAGATACCCGGTACTATGGCTACACCTTC CASSQDTRYYGYTF
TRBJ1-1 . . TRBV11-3 TGTGCCAGCACCGACCGGACAGTCGAAGCTTTCTTT CASTDRTVEAFF
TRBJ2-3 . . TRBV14 TGTGCCAGCAGCCAAGAGAGGAGCCTTGCGGGGACAGATACGCAGTATTTT CASSQERSLAGTDTQYF
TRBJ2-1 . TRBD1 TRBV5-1 TGCGCCAGCAGCTTGGAGACAGGGACCTACAATGAGCAGTTCTTC CASSLETGTYNEQFF
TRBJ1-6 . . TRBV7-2 TGTGCCAGCAGCTTAGTTGCGGGGCCTAGCTCCTATAATTCACCCCTCCACTTT CASSLVAGPSSYNSPLHF
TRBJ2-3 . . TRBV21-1 TGTGCCAGCAGCAACGGACGGACTAGCGGGGGGGCCCGCCATACGCAGTATTTT CASSNGRTSGGARHTQYF
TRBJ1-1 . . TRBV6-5 TGTGCCAGCAAGTTACAGGCAGTCTCCCCTCTTGAAGCTTTCTTT CASKLQAVSPLEAFF
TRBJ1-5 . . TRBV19 TGTGCCAGTAGTACCCAGGGGTCAGGGTTGTACCAGCCCCAGCATTTT CASSTQGSGLYQPQHF
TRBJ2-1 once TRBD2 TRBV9 TGTGCCAGCAGCGCATCAGTTCGGGGGGACAATGAGCAGTTCTTC CASSASVRGDNEQFF
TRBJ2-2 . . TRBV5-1 TGCGCCAGCAGCTTGGGGACTCCTACCCACACCGGGGAGCTGTTTTTT CASSLGTPTHTGELFF
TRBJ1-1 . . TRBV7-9 TGTGCCAGCAGCGACGGGACACGCAACACTGAAGCTTTCTTT CASSDGTRNTEAFF